The T cell receptor (beta chain) described here comes from a study of T cell responses to AZD1222 COVID-19 vaccine. General study findings and limits: At baseline, just five to seven AZD1222 recipients tested seropositive. White British donors predominated, females outnumbered males, and clonal diversity was possibly underestimated. Repertoire collection took place solely once the T cell response had peaked.

This clone was counted only a few times. Its antigen is currently unknown. V was shortened by 5 bases and J by 5 bases, with 10 bases between the two germline ends. Per the germline V gene, CDR1 is MDHEN and CDR2 is SYDVKM. This CDR3 is 14 amino acids long. Generated by immunoSEQ multiplex PCR, the TCRdb table keeps only in-frame clones and is missing some. This repertoire shows 85,000 to 100,000 clones, approximately 88% found once; its top ten account for around 3.5%. The source was peripheral blood, collected on day 0 of AZD1222 vaccination. V is TRBV28 and J is TRBJ1-6, with a possible D match to TRBD1 (6 bases). The receptor was derived from an adult in good health. CDR3 loop: CASSRDNNNSPLHF. CDR3 coding DNA: TGTGCCAGCAGTCGGGACAATAATAATTCACCCCTCCACTTT. Combining the CDR3 with reference TRBV28 and TRBJ1-6 gives the whole variable domain DVKVTQSSRYLVKRTGEKVFLECVQDMDHENMFWYRQDPGLGLRLIYFSYDVKMKEKGDIPEGYSVSREKKERFSLILESASTNQTSMYLCASSRDNNNSPLHFGNGTRLTVT.